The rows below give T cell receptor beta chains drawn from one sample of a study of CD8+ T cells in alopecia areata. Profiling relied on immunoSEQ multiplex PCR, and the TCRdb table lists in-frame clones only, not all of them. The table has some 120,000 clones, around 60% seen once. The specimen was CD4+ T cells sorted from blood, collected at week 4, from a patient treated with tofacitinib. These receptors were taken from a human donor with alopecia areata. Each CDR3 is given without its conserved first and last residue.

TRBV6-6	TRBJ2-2	ASSYQGDPTGELF
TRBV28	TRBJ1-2	ASSPAGNYGYT
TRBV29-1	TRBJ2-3	SVELAGDTQY
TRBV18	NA	ASSPGGRSHEQY
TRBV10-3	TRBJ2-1	AIRETGNNEQF
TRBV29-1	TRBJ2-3	SLDRGTDTQY
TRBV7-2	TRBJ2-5	ASSRIMGGETQY
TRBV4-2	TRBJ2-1	ASSQGSGERGTNEQF
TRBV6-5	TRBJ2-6	ASSPHRAGANVLT
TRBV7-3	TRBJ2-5	ASSIRDRETQY
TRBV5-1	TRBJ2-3	ASSLGIAGDQY
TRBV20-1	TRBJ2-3	SAASTDTQY
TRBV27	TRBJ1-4	ASRRITGFLGEKLF
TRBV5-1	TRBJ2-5	ASSGQETQY
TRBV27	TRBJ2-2	ASSLEIGTGLVTGELF
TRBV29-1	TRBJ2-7	SVVRDSSSYEQY
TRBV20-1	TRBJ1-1	SALRNTEAF
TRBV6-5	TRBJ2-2	ASRNTRELF
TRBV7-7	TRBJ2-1	ASSLAQGYNEQF
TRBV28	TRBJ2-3	ASSPMGRTDTQY
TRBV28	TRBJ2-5	ASSLSGDTQETQY
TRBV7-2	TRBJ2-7	ASSFSRSYEQY
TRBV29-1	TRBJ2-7	SARTVSYEQY
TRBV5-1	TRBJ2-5	ASSLHRGDGETQY
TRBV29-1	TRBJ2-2	SAWDRNTGELF
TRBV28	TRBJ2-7	ASSYQGNYEQY
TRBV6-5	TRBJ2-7	ASSYEGYEQY
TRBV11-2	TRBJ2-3	ASSLTGGTDTQY
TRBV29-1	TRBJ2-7	SVAEQY
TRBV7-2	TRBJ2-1	ASNPYGLAGGVEQF
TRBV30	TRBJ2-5	AWGLNGRGPETQY
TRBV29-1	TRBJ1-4	SVSRQGAQKLF
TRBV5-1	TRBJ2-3	ASSGSSDTQY
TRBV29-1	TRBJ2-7	SVEVTGRHEQY
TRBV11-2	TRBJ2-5	ASCPLAGGLETQY
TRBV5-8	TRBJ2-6	ASSLDRGSGANVLT
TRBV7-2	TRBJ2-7	ASSLDAGRDEQY
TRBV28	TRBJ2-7	ASRLDSYEQY
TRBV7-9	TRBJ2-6	ASRLTPDSGANVLT
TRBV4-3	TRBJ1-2	ASSQDTSRVYT
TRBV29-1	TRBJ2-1	SVGGTSGRRDEQF
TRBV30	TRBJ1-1	AWSQGQLNTEAF
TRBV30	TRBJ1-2	AWSGRSDGSGSYGYT
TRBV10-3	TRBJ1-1	AITRDREGTEAF
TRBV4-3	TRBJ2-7	ASSLPPRETYEQY
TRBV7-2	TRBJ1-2	ARRAEDGYGYT
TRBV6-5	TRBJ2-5	ASRGGNQETQY
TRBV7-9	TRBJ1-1	ASSLGTVNTEAF
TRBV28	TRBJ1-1	ASSLITEAF